A single sample gave rise to the 32 T cell receptor beta chains below, sequenced in a study of T cells in Graves' hyperthyroidism and ophthalmopathy. Using RNA transcripts as the source, TCR beta CDR3 regions were amplified. Researchers ran a first-round RT-PCR on the TCR CDR3 using the HTBI primer set. MiXCR, run by TCRdb on the multiplex PCR reads, gives a single entry per CDR3 protein. The table has around 800,000 distinct CDR3 sequences, about 38% seen once. The sequenced material came from blood. The receptors come from a man younger than 35 with Graves' hyperthyroidism.

The table lists this clonotype with a few counts. The gene calls are TRBV20-1 and TRBJ1-1; the D is unclear. The CDR3 covers 15 residues. The germline V gene has CDR1 DFQATT and CDR2 SNEGSKA (reference sequence). Between the trimmed V and J ends, which lost 0 bases and 0 bases, there was a span of 11 bases. The CDR3 protein is CSARDRQRMNTEAFF. In DNA form, the CDR3 reads TGCAGTGCTAGAGATCGGCAGAGAATGAACACTGAAGCTTTCTTT.

The V gene is TRBV25-1, the J gene TRBJ2-6; D gene uncertain. The CDR3 has 14 amino acids. Germline CDR1 reads MGHDK; CDR2 reads SYGVNS. V was pared by 6 bases and J by 3 bases, with 9 bases between. CDR3 amino acids: CASRRVDGANVLTF. CDR3 sequence (DNA): TGTGCCAGCAGAAGGGTGGATGGGGCCAACGTCCTGACTTTC. The variable domain in full, with the rest retrieved from reference TRBV25-1 and TRBJ2-6, is EADIYQTPRYLVIGTGKKITLECSQTMGHDKMYWYQQDPGMELHLIHYSYGVNSTEKGDLSSESTVSRIRTEHFPLTLESARPSHTSQYLCASRRVDGANVLTFGAGSRLTVL.

The chain recombines TRBV4-3 with TRBJ2-7; 7 bases are shared with TRBD2. There are 17 residues in the CDR3. Germline trimming cut 1 base from V and 2 bases from J; bases unmatched to any gene: 11. Germline CDR1 is LGHNA and CDR2 is YSLEER. The CDR3 nucleotides are TGCGCCAGCAGCCAAGCTGTGGGGCCTAGCGGACCCTACGAGCAGTACTTC. Protein sequence: CASSQAVGPSGPYEQYF.

This chain uses TRBV9 with TRBJ2-7; 8 positions match TRBD2. After removal of 0 bases from V and 4 bases from J, the junction contained 3 bases not matched to a gene. The CDR3 loop spans 14 amino acids. CDR1 and CDR2 from the germline V gene are SGDLS and YYNGEE. CDR3 protein: CASSVASGYYEQYF. DNA of the CDR3: TGTGCCAGCAGCGTAGCTAGCGGGTATTACGAGCAGTACTTC.

There are a few counts of this clonotype. The genes are TRBV20-1 and TRBJ1-6; D uncertain. The CDR3 consists of 14 residues. V dropped 3 bases and J dropped 10 bases, with 16 bases sitting between them. Per germline, CDR1 DFQATT and CDR2 SNEGSKA (reference sequence). This chain's CDR3 is CSARLHSGVSPLHF. CDR3 nucleotides: TGCAGTGCTAGGCTTCACTCGGGCGTCTCACCCCTCCACTTT.

The chain uses TRBV20-1 and TRBJ2-5; a possible D gene is TRBD2 (5 bases). V shed 2 bases and J shed 2 bases, with 9 bases lying between them. This CDR3 region has 13 residues. Germline CDR1 is DFQATT and CDR2 is SNEGSKA (reference sequence). The DNA of the CDR3 is TGCAGTGCTAGAACGGGGAGACAAGAGACCCAGTACTTC. As protein: CSARTGRQETQYF.

The rearrangement uses TRBV5-7 and TRBJ2-7, with 7 bases lining up with TRBD1. TRBV5-7 is an ORF, with its function uncertain. Losses at the gene ends were 8 bases for V and 7 bases for J; bases not matched to a gene: 12. There are 13 residues in the CDR3. CDR3 bases: TGTGCCAGTCTACCGGACAGGTCTGGGGAGCAGTACTTC. Translation gives CASLPDRSGEQYF.

This clonotype was picked up many times. The chain joins TRBV19 to TRBJ2-7; no firm D call. Germline values: CDR1 LNHDA, CDR2 SQIVND (reference sequence). V lost 5 bases, J lost 0 bases, and 8 bases lay in between. The CDR3 runs 13 residues. The CDR3 DNA follows: TGTGCCAGTAGTGTCGGAGCCTCCTACGAGCAGTACTTC. Translation gives CASSVGASYEQYF.

This clonotype was detected ten times or more. The genes are TRBV25-1 and TRBJ2-5; TRBD1 matches 8 bases. The CDR3 has 14 amino acids. With 6 bases clipped from V and 5 bases from J, the junction kept 8 bases outside the gene matches. Germline lookup yields CDR1 MGHDK and CDR2 SYGVNS. The CDR3 protein is CASSSSGGLETQYF. DNA for the CDR3: TGTGCCAGCAGCTCCTCAGGGGGCTTGGAGACCCAGTACTTC.

The chain has TRBV5-1 and TRBJ2-7, with D uncertain. The CDR3 has 15 amino acids. V shed 9 bases and J shed 0 bases, with 19 bases lying between them. Germline CDR1 reads SGHRS; CDR2 reads YFSETQ. CDR3 region: CATHPVGGSSYEQYF. DNA of the CDR3: TGCGCCACTCACCCGGTTGGCGGAAGCTCCTACGAGCAGTACTTC. The whole variable domain, remainder taken from reference TRBV5-1 and TRBJ2-7, is KAGVTQTPRYLIKTRGQQVTLSCSPISGHRSVSWYQQTPGQGLQFLFEYFSETQRNKGNFPGRFSGRQFSNSRSEMNVSTLELGDSALYLCATHPVGGSSYEQYFGPGTRLTVT.

Note on this clonotype: A much larger clone differs by one base, so this may be a read error. The chain carries TRBV5-1 and TRBJ1-3, with TRBD1 as a possible D gene (5 bases). Germline V CDR1 and CDR2: SGHRS, YFSETQ. CDR3 length: 14 amino acids. CDR3 loop: CASSLWDSRNTIYF. The CDR3 region has the DNA TGCGCCAGCAGCTTGTGGGACTCTAGAAACACCATATATTTT.

The rearrangement uses TRBV20-1 and TRBJ2-7; a possible D gene is TRBD2 (6 bases). Per the germline V gene, CDR1 is DFQATT and CDR2 is SNEGSKA (reference sequence). The V gene lost 3 bases and the J gene lost 6 bases, with 12 bases spanning the gap. The CDR3 is made up of 12 amino acids. The CDR3 loop reads CSARGLEPEQYF. CDR3 in DNA: TGCAGTGCTAGGGGACTCGAACCCGAGCAGTACTTC.

This clonotype was counted ten times or more. One junction end does not reproduce the germline sequence, and a read error may be involved. The genes are TRBV29-1 and TRBJ2-5, with a possible D match to TRBD2 (5 bases). This CDR3 region has 13 residues. CDR1 is SQVTM, CDR2 ANQGSEA, per germline. CDR3 loop: CSVEGSVWSGLNF. The DNA of the CDR3 is TGCAGCGTTGAAGGGAGTGTCTGGAGCGGTCTGAACTTC. Using reference TRBV29-1 and TRBJ2-5 for the parts outside the CDR3, the full variable domain is SAVISQKPSRDICQRGTSLTIQCQVDSQVTMMFWYRQQPGQSLTLIATANQGSEATYESGFVIDKFPISRPNLTFSTLTVSNMSPEDSSIYLCSVEGSVWSGLNFGPGTRLLVL.

V gene TRBV7-2 combines with J gene TRBJ2-7; 9 nucleotides match TRBD2. Germline V lookup: CDR1 SGHTA, CDR2 FQGNSA. Germline trimming cut 5 bases from V and 7 bases from J; bases unmatched to any gene: 9. The CDR3 runs 14 residues. CDR3 protein: CASSAGTSWNEQYF. In DNA form, the CDR3 reads TGTGCCAGCAGCGCTGGGACTAGCTGGAATGAGCAGTACTTC. Together with reference TRBV7-2 and TRBJ2-7, the CDR3 gives the full variable domain: GAGVSQSPSNKVTEKGKDVELRCDPISGHTALYWYRQSLGQGLEFLIYFQGNSAPDKSGLPSDRFSAERTGGSVSTLTIQRTQQEDSAVYLCASSAGTSWNEQYFGPGTRLTVT.

This clonotype was seen a handful of times. This rearrangement joins TRBV12-3 or TRBV12-4 to TRBJ2-7, with 8 nucleotides matching TRBD1. This CDR3 is built from 13 residues. After removal of 7 bases from V and 2 bases from J, the junction contained 4 bases not matched to a gene. CDR3 sequence reads: CASTDRGPYEQYF. The CDR3 DNA is TGTGCCAGCACCGACAGGGGCCCCTACGAGCAGTACTTC.

The V gene is TRBV25-1, the J gene TRBJ1-5; no clear D gene. Germline V gives CDR1 MGHDK, CDR2 SYGVNS. V gave up 11 bases and J gave up 0 bases, with 11 bases separating them. The CDR3 extends over 13 amino acids. In nucleotides, the CDR3 is TGTGCCTGGAGTGTCGATAGCAATCAGCCCCAGCATTTT. Protein: CAWSVDSNQPQHF.

On this clonotype: A much more abundant neighbour one base away suggests this may be a read error. V and J are TRBV25-1 and TRBJ1-6; D unresolved. This CDR3 is built from 13 residues. CDR1 and CDR2 from the germline V gene are MGHDK and SYGVNS. Trimming cost V 6 bases and J 9 bases, with 12 bases left between them. In DNA form, the CDR3 reads TGTGCCAGCAGCGCCGACATGAGTTCACCCCTCCACTTT. It translates to CASSADMSSPLHF.

The chain couples TRBV25-1 to TRBJ2-5; possibly TRBD1 or TRBD2 for D (6 bases each). This CDR3 is 16 amino acids long. Germline CDR1 and CDR2: MGHDK and SYGVNS. With 5 bases removed from V and 0 bases from J, the gap between germline ends came to 16 bases. The chain's CDR3 is CASSFRAEGDQETQYF. DNA of the CDR3: TGTGCCAGCAGTTTTAGGGCGGAGGGGGACCAAGAGACCCAGTACTTC.

This clonotype was seen a few times. The rearrangement joins TRBV7-9 to TRBJ2-7; D assignment may be TRBD1 or TRBD2 (5 bases each). CDR3 length: 16 amino acids. The V end was cut by 5 bases, the J end by 2 bases, with 19 bases between. Germline V CDR1 and CDR2: SEHNR, FQNEAQ (reference sequence). The CDR3 DNA reads TGTGCCAGCAGCGTAGGGACGGCCACTGGCGCCTACGAGCAGTACTTC. Translated, it gives CASSVGTATGAYEQYF.

To note about this clonotype: A much larger clone lies one base from this, so it may be a read error. V and J are TRBV7-2 and TRBJ2-7, with D possibly matching TRBD1 (6 bases). Judging by the DNA end, TRBJ2-1 fits better; the J call may be wrong. The CDR3 sequence is 12 residues long. Germline CDR1 SGHTA, CDR2 FQGNSA. CDR3 bases: TGTGCCAGCATGGACAGCGACTACGAGCAGTTCTTC. Translation gives CASMDSDYEQFF.

In this sample, this clonotype turned up many times. The rearrangement joins TRBV2 to TRBJ1-1; D uncertain. Looked up from germline, CDR1 is SNHLY and CDR2 is FYNNEI. The CDR3 sequence is 15 residues long. V was pared by 3 bases and J by 5 bases, with 16 bases between. The CDR3 nucleotides read TGTGCCAGCAGTGATATAGAAACGGGGTGGACTGAAGCTTTCTTT. This encodes CASSDIETGWTEAFF.

This chain connects TRBV11-1 to TRBJ1-1; 7 bases are a match to TRBD1. The CDR3 runs to 12 residues. CDR1 is SGHAT, CDR2 FQDESV, per germline (reference sequence). Losses at the gene ends were 7 bases for V and 5 bases for J; bases not matched to a gene: 4. CDR3 bases: TGTGCCAGCACACAACAGGGGACTGAAGCTTTCTTT. It encodes CASTQQGTEAFF. Variable domain in full (rest from reference TRBV11-1 and TRBJ1-1): EAEVAQSPRYKITEKSQAVAFWCDPISGHATLYWYRQILGQGPELLVQFQDESVVDDSQLPKDRFSAERLKGVDSTLKIQPAELGDSAMYLCASTQQGTEAFFGQGTRLTVV.

This clonotype was observed a handful of times. This rearrangement joins TRBV20-1 to TRBJ2-5; 7 nucleotides line up with TRBD2. This CDR3 spans 11 amino acids. Germline V CDR1 and CDR2: DFQATT, SNEGSKA (reference sequence). CDR3 in DNA: TGCAGCGGGGAGGGAGGAGAGACCCAGTACTTC. Residues: CSGEGGETQYF.

This clonotype was recorded a few times. The chain links TRBV4-1 to TRBJ1-6; possible D gene TRBD1, 5 bases. The CDR3 totals 13 residues. Trimming left V 3 bases short and J 9 bases short, with 9 bases between. Germline V gene sequence: CDR1 MGHRA, CDR2 YSYEKL. The CDR3 loop is CASSHRGVSPLHF. CDR3 coding DNA: TGCGCCAGCAGCCACCGAGGGGTTTCACCCCTCCACTTT.

The sample holds one count of this clonotype. The chain is built from TRBV7-3 and TRBJ1-2, with D possibly being TRBD1 (5 bases). Germline CDR1 and CDR2: SGHTA and FQGTGA. V was pared by 5 bases and J by 5 bases, with 12 bases between. The CDR3 extends over 13 amino acids. As DNA, the CDR3 is TGTGCCAGCAGCGCCCGACCAGGGTATGGCTACACCTTC. It codes for CASSARPGYGYTF. Full variable domain (remainder filled in from reference TRBV7-3 and TRBJ1-2): GAGVSQTPSNKVTEKGKYVELRCDPISGHTALYWYRQSLGQGPEFLIYFQGTGAADDSGLPNDRFFAVRPEGSVSTLKIQRTERGDSAVYLCASSARPGYGYTFGSGTRLTVV.

This clonotype showed up many times. The V gene is TRBV7-9, the J gene TRBJ1-6; 9 nucleotides align to TRBD1. Germline V gene data show CDR1 as SEHNR and CDR2 as FQNEAQ (reference sequence). The J segment lost 9 bases and the V segment lost 3 bases, leaving 6 bases of the junction unmatched. This CDR3 contains 15 residues. The CDR3 is CASSFRGQGGSPLHF. CDR3 sequence (DNA): TGTGCCAGCAGCTTTCGGGGACAGGGCGGTTCACCCCTCCACTTT.

In regard to this clonotype: This clone may be a read error of a much larger clone one base away. The chain recombines TRBV25-1 with TRBJ1-1; the match to TRBD1 covers 7 bases. The length of the CDR3 is 14 residues. Germline V gene sequence: CDR1 MGHDK, CDR2 SYGVNS. Germline trimming cut 8 bases from V and 5 bases from J; bases unmatched to any gene: 11. The DNA of the CDR3 is TGTGCCAGCGGCGCCGACAGGGACAAGACTGAAGCTTTCTTT. Protein sequence: CASGADRDKTEAFF.

The CDR3 DNA is TGTGCCATCAGCATCGGACAGGGTTGGAGCAATCAGCCCCAGCATTTT. Translated: CAISIGQGWSNQPQHF. The chain links TRBV10-3 to TRBJ1-5; 8 bases match TRBD1. Germline V gene sequence: CDR1 ENHRY, CDR2 SYGVKD. V was clipped by 6 bases and J by 1 base; unmatched bases: 8. There are 16 residues in the CDR3.

The J gene is TRBJ1-5, the V gene TRBV20-1; D unresolved. The germline V and J ends were trimmed by 1 base and 11 bases, with 15 bases remaining between them. The CDR3 consists of 13 residues. The V gene's germline CDR1 is DFQATT and CDR2 SNEGSKA (reference sequence). CDR3 DNA sequence: TGCAGTGCTAGAGGGTCCGGTCGAGAGACCCAGCATTTT. Translating gives CSARGSGRETQHF.

This clonotype came up many times. CDR3 protein: CAISESTSSYEQYF. CDR3 DNA sequence: TGTGCCATCAGTGAGTCGACTAGTTCCTACGAGCAGTACTTC. The chain employs TRBV10-3 and TRBJ2-7; the D gene is possibly TRBD2 (6 bases). Germline V CDR1 and CDR2: ENHRY, SYGVKD. V lost 0 bases to trimming and J lost 1 base, with 7 bases between them. The CDR3 runs 14 residues.

As regards this clonotype: At one end, the junction sequence differs from germline, possibly due to a read error. This chain uses TRBV10-2 with TRBJ2-7, with D possibly matching TRBD2 (6 bases). CDR1 and CDR2 (germline): WSHSY, SAAADI. The length of the CDR3 is 17 residues. CDR3 sequence reads: CASSESTAGFFSYGQYF. CDR3 DNA: TGCGCCAGCAGTGAGTCTACCGCGGGATTCTTTTCCTACGGGCAGTACTTC.

This clonotype has only a few counts. The chain employs TRBV7-2 and TRBJ1-5; 10 positions agree with TRBD1. Trimming cost V 11 bases and J 7 bases; bases outside gene matches: 8. The CDR3 is made up of 13 amino acids. Germline lookup yields CDR1 SGHTA and CDR2 FQGNSA. CDR3: CAGNRDRGQPQHF. CDR3 sequence (DNA): TGTGCCGGCAACCGGGACAGGGGACAGCCCCAGCATTTT.